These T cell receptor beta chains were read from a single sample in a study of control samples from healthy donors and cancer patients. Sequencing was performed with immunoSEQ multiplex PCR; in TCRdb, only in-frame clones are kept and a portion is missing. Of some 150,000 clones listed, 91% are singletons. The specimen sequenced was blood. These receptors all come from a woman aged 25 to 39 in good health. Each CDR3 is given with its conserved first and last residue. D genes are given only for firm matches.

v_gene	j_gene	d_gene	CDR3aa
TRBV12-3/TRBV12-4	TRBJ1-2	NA	CASSLVGQSGYTF
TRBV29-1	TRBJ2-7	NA	CSVDEGTYEQYF
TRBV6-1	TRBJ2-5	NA	CASSEQGRGETQYF
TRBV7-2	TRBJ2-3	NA	CASSSGLATDTQYF
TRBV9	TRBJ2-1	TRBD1	CASSEGTGGYNEQFF
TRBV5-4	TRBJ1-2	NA	CASSLGGGNYGYTF
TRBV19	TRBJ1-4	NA	CASSIRTPGRNNEKLFF
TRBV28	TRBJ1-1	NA	CASSLWGAPEAFF
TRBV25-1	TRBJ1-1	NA	CASRLDLGEAFF
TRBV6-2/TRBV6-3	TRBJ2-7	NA	CASSQGSYEQYF
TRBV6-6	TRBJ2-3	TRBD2	CASRRTSAADTQYF
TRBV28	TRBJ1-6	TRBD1	CASRKTGGGTPLHF
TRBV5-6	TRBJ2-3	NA	CASSLGGSTDTQYF
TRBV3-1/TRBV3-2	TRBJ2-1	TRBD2	CASSQATSGRPNEQFF
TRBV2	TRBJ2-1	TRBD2	CASSDGTSGYNEQFF
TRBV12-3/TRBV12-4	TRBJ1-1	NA	CASSLTTEAFF
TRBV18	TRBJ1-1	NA	CASSPQEMNTEAFF
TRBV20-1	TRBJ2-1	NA	CSGVYNEQFF
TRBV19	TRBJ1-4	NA	CASNRAANEKLFF
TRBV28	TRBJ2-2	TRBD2	CASSLSPSSGRNTGELFF
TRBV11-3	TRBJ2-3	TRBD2	CASSQTSGRADTQYF
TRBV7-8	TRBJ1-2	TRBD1	CASSRDRGGNYGYTF
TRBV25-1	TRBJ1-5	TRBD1	CASSPGQGASQPQHF
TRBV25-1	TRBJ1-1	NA	CASSEGAVNTEAFF
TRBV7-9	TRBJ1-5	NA	CASSKGDQPQHF
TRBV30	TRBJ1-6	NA	CAWSGRQAGNSPLHF
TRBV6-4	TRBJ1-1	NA	CASSRGSNTEAFF
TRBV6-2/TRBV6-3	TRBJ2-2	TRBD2	CASSYSGGDTGELFF
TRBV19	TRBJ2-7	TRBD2	CASSRTSGGTYEQYF
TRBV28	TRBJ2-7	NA	CATKDLSSYEQYF
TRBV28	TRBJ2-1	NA	CASSPTSRRGQFF
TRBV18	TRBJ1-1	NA	CASSPLRATEAFF
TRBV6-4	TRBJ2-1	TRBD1	CASSEGQGSYNEQFF
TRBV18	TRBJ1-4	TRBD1	CASSPQGQGEKLFF
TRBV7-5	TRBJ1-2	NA	CARSLGSANYGYTF
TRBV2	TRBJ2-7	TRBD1	CANPRDRGYEQYF
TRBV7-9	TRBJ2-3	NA	CASSKTGFADTQYF
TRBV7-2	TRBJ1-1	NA	CASSLRWNTEAFF
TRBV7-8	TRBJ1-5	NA	CASSLQGNQPQHF
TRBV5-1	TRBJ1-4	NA	CASSSGTVNEKLFF
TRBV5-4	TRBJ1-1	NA	CASSLDGVWGTEAFF
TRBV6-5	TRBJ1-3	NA	CASSYGGSGNTIYF
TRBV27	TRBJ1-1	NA	CASSWARGWTEAFF
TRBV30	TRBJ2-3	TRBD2	CAWSPSGRARTDTQYF
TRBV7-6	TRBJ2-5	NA	CASSLSGGETQYF